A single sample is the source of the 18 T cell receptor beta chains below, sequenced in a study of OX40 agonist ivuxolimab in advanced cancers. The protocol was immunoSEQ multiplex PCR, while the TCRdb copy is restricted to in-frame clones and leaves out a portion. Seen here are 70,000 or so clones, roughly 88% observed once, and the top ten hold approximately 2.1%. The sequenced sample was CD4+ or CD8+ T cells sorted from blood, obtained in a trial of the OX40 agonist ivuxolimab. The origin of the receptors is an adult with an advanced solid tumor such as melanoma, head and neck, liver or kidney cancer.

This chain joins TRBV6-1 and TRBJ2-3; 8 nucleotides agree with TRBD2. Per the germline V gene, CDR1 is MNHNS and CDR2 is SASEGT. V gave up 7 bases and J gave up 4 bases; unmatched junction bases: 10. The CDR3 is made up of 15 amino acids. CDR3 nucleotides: TGTGCCAGCATCGGGACTAGACTGGCCTCAGATACGCAGTATTTT. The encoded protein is CASIGTRLASDTQYF.

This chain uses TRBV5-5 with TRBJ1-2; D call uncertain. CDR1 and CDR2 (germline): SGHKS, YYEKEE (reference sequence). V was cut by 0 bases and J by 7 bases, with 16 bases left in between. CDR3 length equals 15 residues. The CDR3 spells CASSLDTPGVFGYTF. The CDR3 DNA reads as TGTGCCAGCAGCTTGGATACACCGGGCGTTTTTGGCTACACCTTC.

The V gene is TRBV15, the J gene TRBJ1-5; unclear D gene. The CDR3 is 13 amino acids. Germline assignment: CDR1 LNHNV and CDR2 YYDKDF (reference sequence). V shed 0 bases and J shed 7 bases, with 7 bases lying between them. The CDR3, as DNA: TGTGCCACCAGCAGAGAACTTCGACAGCCCCAGCATTTT. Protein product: CATSRELRQPQHF.

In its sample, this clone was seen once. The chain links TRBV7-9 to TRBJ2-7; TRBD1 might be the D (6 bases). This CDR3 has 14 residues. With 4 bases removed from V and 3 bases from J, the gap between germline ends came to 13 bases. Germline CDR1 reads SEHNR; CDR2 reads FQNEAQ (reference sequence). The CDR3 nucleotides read TGTGCCAGCAGCTCCTCCGGGACACTCTACGAGCAGTACTTC. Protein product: CASSSSGTLYEQYF.

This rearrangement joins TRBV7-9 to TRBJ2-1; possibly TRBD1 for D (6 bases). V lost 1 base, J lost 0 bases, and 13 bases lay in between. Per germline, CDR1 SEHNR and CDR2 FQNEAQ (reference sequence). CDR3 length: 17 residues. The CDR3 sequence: CASSLGAGDLSYNEQFF. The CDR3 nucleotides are TGTGCCAGCAGCTTAGGAGCAGGGGACCTCTCCTACAATGAGCAGTTCTTC.

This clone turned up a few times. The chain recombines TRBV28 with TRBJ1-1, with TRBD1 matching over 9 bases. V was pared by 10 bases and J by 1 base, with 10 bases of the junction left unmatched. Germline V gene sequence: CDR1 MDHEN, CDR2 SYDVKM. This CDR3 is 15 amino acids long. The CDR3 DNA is TGTGCCACCACGGGACAGGGTATGGAGAACACTGAAGCTTTCTTT. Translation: CATTGQGMENTEAFF.

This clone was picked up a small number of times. The CDR3 DNA sequence: TGCGCCAGCTCACAGGGTGCCGGGACTAGCGGTTACGAGCAGTACTTC. Its translation: CASSQGAGTSGYEQYF. The gene calls are TRBV4-3 and TRBJ2-7; 11 bases match TRBD2. This CDR3 has 16 residues. Germline CDR1 is LGHNA and CDR2 is YSLEER. The V and J ends lost 8 bases and 4 bases, in that order; junction bases with no gene match: 13.

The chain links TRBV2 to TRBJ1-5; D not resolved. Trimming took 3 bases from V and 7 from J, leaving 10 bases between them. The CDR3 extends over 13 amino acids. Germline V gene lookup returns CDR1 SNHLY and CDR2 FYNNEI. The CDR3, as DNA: TGTGCCAGCAGTGAGTTAGGAGGGCAGCCCCAGCATTTT. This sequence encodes CASSELGGQPQHF.

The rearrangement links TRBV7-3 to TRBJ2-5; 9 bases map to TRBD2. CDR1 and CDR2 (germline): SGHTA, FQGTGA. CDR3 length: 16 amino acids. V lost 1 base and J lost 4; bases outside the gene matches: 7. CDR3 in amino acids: CASSLRVAGAGETQYF. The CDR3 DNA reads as TGTGCCAGCAGCTTAAGGGTAGCGGGGGCGGGAGAGACCCAGTACTTC. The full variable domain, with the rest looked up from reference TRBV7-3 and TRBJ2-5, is GAGVSQTPSNKVTEKGKYVELRCDPISGHTALYWYRQSLGQGPEFLIYFQGTGAADDSGLPNDRFFAVRPEGSVSTLKIQRTERGDSAVYLCASSLRVAGAGETQYFGPGTRLLVL.

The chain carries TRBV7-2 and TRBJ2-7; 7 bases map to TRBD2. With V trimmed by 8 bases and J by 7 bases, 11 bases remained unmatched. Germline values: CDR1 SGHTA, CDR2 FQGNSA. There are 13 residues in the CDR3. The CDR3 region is CASGTGTKWEQYF. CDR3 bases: TGTGCCAGCGGAACCGGGACTAAGTGGGAGCAGTACTTC.

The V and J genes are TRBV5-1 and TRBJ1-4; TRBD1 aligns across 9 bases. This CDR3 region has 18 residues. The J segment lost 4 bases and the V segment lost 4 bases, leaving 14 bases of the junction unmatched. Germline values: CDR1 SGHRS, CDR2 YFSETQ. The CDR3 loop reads CASSVGGQGFGGNEKLFF. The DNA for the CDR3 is TGCGCCAGCAGCGTAGGAGGACAGGGGTTCGGAGGTAATGAAAAACTGTTTTTT. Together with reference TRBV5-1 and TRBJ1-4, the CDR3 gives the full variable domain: KAGVTQTPRYLIKTRGQQVTLSCSPISGHRSVSWYQQTPGQGLQFLFEYFSETQRNKGNFPGRFSGRQFSNSRSEMNVSTLELGDSALYLCASSVGGQGFGGNEKLFFGSGTQLSVL.

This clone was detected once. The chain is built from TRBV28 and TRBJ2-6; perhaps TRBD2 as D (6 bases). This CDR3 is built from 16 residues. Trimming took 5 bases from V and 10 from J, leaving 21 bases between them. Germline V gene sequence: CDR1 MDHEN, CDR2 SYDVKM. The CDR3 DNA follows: TGTGCCAGCAGTAGACCCCGGGTGGGCCGGGGGAACGTCCTGACTTTC. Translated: CASSRPRVGRGNVLTF. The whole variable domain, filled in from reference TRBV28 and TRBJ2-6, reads DVKVTQSSRYLVKRTGEKVFLECVQDMDHENMFWYRQDPGLGLRLIYFSYDVKMKEKGDIPEGYSVSREKKERFSLILESASTNQTSMYLCASSRPRVGRGNVLTFGAGSRLTVL.

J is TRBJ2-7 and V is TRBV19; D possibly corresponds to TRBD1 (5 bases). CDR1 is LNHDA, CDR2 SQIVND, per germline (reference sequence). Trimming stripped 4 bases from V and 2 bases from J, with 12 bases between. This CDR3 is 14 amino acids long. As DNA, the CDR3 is TGTGCCAGTAGTACCATTGACAGCACCTACGAGCAGTACTTC. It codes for CASSTIDSTYEQYF.

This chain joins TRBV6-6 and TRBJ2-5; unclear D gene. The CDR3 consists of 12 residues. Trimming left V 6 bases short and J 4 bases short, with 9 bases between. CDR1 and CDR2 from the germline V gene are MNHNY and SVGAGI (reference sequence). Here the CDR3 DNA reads TGTGCCAGCAGCGACCTTGGAGAGACCCAGTACTTC. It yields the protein CASSDLGETQYF.

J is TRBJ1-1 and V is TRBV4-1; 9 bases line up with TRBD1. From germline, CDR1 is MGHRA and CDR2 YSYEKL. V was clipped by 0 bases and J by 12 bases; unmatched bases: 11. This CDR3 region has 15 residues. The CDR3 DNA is TGCGCCAGCAGCCAAGATTCCCGGGACAGGGCTACAACTTTCTTT. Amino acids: CASSQDSRDRATTFF.

CDR3 in DNA: TGCGCCAGCAGCCCAGGTGTAAATGAGCAGTTCTTC. This sequence encodes CASSPGVNEQFF. This chain uses TRBV5-1 with TRBJ2-1; no firm D call. Germline V lookup: CDR1 SGHRS, CDR2 YFSETQ. Trimming removed 4 bases at V and 7 bases at J, with 9 bases between. The CDR3 is 12 amino acids. Looking up the rest from reference TRBV5-1 and TRBJ2-1 gives the full variable domain: KAGVTQTPRYLIKTRGQQVTLSCSPISGHRSVSWYQQTPGQGLQFLFEYFSETQRNKGNFPGRFSGRQFSNSRSEMNVSTLELGDSALYLCASSPGVNEQFFGPGTRLTVL.

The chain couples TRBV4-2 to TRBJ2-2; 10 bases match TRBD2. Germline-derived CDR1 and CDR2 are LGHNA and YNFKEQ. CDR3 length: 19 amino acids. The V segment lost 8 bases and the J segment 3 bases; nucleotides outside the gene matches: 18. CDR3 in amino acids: CASEKYPSGSEGYTGELFF. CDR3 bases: TGTGCCAGCGAAAAGTACCCTAGCGGGAGCGAGGGGTACACCGGGGAGCTGTTTTTT.

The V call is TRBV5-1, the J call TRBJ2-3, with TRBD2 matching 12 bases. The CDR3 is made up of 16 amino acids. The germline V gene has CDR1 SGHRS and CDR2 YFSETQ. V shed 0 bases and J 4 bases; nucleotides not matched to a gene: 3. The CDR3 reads CASSLVASGRADTQYF. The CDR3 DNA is TGCGCCAGCAGCTTGGTGGCTAGCGGGAGGGCAGATACGCAGTATTTT.